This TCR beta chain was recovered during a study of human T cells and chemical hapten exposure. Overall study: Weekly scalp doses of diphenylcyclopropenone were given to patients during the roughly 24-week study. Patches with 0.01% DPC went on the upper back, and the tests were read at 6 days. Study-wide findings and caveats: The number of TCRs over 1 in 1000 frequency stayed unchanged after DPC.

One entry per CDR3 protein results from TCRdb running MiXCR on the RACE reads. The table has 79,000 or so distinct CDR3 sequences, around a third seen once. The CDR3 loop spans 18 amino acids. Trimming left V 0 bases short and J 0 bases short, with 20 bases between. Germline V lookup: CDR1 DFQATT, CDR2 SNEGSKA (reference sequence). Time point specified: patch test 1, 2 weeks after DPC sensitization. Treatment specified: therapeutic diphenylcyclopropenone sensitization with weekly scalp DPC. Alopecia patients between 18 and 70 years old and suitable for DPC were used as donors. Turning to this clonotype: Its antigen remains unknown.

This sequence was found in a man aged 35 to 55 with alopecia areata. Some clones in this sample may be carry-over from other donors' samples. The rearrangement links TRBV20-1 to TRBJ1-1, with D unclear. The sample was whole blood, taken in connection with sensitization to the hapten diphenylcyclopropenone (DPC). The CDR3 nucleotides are TGCAGTGCTAGAGATGACACCTTAACCCGTTTCATGAACACTGAAGCTTTCTTT. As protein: CSARDDTLTRFMNTEAFF.